This T cell receptor (beta chain) emerged from a study of identical twins. Study outcomes and limitations: Partial confounding of zero-insertion analyses by invariant MAIT and iNKT cells was possible.

This clonotype was detected ten times or more. Its antigen is undetermined. CDR3 length equals 16 residues. V lost 1 base and J 0 bases, leaving 13 bases between the germline ends. Germline V gene sequence: CDR1 LNHNV, CDR2 YYDKDF (reference sequence). TCRdb fed the 5' RACE reads into MiXCR, producing one record per CDR3 protein. Of some 240,000 distinct CDR3 sequences listed, approximately 8.3% are singletons. The same data also went into a second study, on yellow fever vaccine responses in identical twins. This second report adds: A vaccine T cell response that seemed partly convergent and partly personalized was reported in twins.

The chain has TRBV15 and TRBJ2-7; D is unclear. The sample was CD8+ T cells sorted from blood. The TCR was taken from a woman in her late teens or twenties in good health. The CDR3 bases are TGTGCCACCAGCAGAGGGGTTAAACAGAGCTCCTACGAGCAGTACTTC. The encoded protein is CATSRGVKQSSYEQYF.